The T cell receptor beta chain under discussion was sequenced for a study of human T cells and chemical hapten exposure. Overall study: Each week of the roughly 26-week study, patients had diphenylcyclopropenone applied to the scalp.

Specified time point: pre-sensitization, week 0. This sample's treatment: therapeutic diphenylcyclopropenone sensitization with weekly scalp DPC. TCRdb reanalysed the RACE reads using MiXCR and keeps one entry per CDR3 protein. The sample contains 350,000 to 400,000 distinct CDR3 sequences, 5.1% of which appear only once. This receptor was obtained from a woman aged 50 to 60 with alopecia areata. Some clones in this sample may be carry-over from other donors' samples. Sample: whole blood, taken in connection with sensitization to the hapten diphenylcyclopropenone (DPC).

The CDR3 here is CASSLHTASLNTEAFF. The CDR3 DNA sequence: TGTGCCAGCAGCTTACACACGGCATCCCTGAACACTGAAGCTTTCTTT. The chain employs TRBV7-2 and TRBJ1-1; D call uncertain. Trimming stripped 2 bases from V and 0 bases from J, with 13 bases between. The CDR3 extends over 16 amino acids. Germline V gene lookup returns CDR1 SGHTA and CDR2 FQGNSA.